This TCR beta chain was identified during a study of blood T cell repertoires in COVID-19. Background on the study: The United States, Italy and Spain were the sources of the acute and convalescent COVID-19 samples. From T cells, B-cell-depleted T cells, or PBMCs came the material, which was cDNA or gDNA.

Authors' methods: Reference gene primer amplification gave estimated nucleated cell counts. The data were produced by immunoSEQ multiplex PCR, yet TCRdb's version contains in-frame clones alone and is incomplete. The V and J calls and clone size come from that table; D and trimming were worked out from the DNA. Here the sample spans approximately 220,000 clones, about 84% being singletons. The V gene end was trimmed by 2 bases and the J gene end by 4 bases; junction bases not matched to a gene: 8. This CDR3 comprises 15 residues. Germline CDR1 reads SGHRS; CDR2 reads YFSETQ. In this sample, this clone turned up once.

The source material was peripheral blood. This chain uses TRBV5-1 with TRBJ1-2; 7 bases are a match to TRBD1. The TCR sequence derives from a woman aged 80 or over with acute or convalescent COVID-19. The CDR3 sequence: CASSLDRDGGYGYTF. The DNA of the CDR3 is TGCGCCAGCAGCTTAGACAGGGATGGGGGCTATGGCTACACCTTC.